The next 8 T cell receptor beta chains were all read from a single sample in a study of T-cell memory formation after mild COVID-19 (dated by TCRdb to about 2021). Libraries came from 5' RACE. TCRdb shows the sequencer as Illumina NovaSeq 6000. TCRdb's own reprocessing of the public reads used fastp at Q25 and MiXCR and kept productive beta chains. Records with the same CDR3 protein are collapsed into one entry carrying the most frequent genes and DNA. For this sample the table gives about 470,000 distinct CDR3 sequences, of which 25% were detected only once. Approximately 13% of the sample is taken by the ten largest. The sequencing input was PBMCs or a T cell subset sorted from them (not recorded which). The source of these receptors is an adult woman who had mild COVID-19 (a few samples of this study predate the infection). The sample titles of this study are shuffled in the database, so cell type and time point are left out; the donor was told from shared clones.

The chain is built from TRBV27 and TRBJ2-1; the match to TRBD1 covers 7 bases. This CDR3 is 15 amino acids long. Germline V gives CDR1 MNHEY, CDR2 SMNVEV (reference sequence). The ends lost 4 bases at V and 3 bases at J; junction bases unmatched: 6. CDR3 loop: CASSSTGQYYNEQFF. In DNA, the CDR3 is TGTGCCAGCAGTTCGACAGGGCAGTACTACAATGAGCAGTTCTTC.

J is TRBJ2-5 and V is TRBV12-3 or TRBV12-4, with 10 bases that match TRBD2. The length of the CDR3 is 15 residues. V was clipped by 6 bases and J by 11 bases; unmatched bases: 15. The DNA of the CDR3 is TGTGCCAGCAGCGGCATAGCGGGGGGCCAGATAATACAGTACTTC. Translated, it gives CASSGIAGGQIIQYF.

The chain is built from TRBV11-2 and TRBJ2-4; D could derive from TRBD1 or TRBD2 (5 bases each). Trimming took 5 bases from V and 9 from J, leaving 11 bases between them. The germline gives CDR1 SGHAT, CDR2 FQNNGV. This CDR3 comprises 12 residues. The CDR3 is CASSLGTPIQYF. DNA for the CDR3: TGTGCCAGCAGCCTGGGGACGCCCATTCAGTACTTC.

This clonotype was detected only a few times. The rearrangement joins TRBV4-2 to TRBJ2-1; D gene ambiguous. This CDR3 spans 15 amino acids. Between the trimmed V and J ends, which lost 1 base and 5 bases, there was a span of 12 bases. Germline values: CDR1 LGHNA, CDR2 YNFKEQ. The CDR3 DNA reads TGTGCCAGCAGCCAAGCCCCGAATCAGGACAATGAGCAGTTCTTC. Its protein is CASSQAPNQDNEQFF.

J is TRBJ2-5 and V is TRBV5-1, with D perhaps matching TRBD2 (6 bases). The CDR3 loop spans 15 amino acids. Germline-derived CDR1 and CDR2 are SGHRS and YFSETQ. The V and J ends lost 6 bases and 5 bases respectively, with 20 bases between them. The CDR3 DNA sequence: TGCGCCAGCACCCGGGGAGGACCGAGCAGGGAGACCCAGTACTTC. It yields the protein CASTRGGPSRETQYF.

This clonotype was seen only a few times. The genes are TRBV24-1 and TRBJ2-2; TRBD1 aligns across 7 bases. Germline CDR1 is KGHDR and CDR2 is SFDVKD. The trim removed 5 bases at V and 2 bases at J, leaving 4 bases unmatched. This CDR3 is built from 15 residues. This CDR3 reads CATSVRQGNTGELFF. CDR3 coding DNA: TGTGCCACCAGTGTAAGACAGGGAAACACCGGGGAGCTGTTTTTT.

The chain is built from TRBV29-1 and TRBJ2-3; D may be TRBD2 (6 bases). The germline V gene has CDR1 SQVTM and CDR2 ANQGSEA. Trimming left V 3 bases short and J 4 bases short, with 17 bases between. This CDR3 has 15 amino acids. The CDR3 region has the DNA TGCAGCGTTGAGGGAGGCCATCACCCTCCAGATACGCAGTATTTT. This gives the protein CSVEGGHHPPDTQYF.

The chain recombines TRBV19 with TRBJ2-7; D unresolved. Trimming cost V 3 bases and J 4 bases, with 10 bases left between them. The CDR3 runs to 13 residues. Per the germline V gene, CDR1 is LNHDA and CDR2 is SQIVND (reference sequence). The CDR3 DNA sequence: TGTGCCAGTAGTATTTTTCTCGCATACGAGCAGTACTTC. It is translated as CASSIFLAYEQYF.